The clone carrying this TCR beta chain was seen repeatedly, ten times or more. Its cognate antigen is unknown. This specimen belongs to a study of T cells in Graves' hyperthyroidism and ophthalmopathy. As for the study in general: Peripheral blood was taken when the disease was first diagnosed, before any treatment began.

In germline, CDR1 is MDHEN, CDR2 SYDVKM. There are 14 residues in the CDR3. Trimming took off 2 bases at V and 4 bases at J, with 11 bases between the two ends. Authors of the study amplified TCR beta CDR3 regions from RNA transcripts. HTBI primers were used for first-round RT-PCR of the TCR CDR3. MiXCR was run by TCRdb on the multiplex PCR reads, yielding one entry per CDR3 protein. The sample carries around 450,000 distinct CDR3 sequences, about 15% recorded once. Study results and limitations: Blood held most thyroid clonotypes expanded above 0.001 frequency.

Material: blood. This clonotype was sampled from a woman aged 18-29 years with Graves' hyperthyroidism. The chain employs TRBV28 and TRBJ1-2, with D unclear. CDR3 residues: CASSLGPTFYGYTF. The CDR3 DNA follows: TGTGCCAGCAGTTTAGGACCGACGTTCTATGGCTACACCTTC.